Listed here are 16 T cell receptor beta chains from one sample, sequenced in a study of tumor-infiltrating lymphocytes in oesophageal squamous cell carcinoma. TCRdb independently ran MiXCR on the PCR reads; one entry per CDR3 protein. This table holds 15,000 to 18,000 distinct CDR3 sequences, roughly 54% found once. Sequencing input: esophageal tumor tissue. These TCRs come from a female donor with esophageal squamous cell carcinoma.

The chain couples TRBV6-2 or TRBV6-3 to TRBJ2-1; TRBD1 or TRBD2 may be the D gene (5 bases each). Trimming left V 5 bases short and J 0 bases short, with 11 bases between. Germline V gene lookup returns CDR1 MNHEY and CDR2 SVGEGT. CDR3 length: 15 residues. Here the CDR3 DNA reads TGTGCCAGCAGTGAAGGTGGGGGCTCCTACAATGAGCAGTTCTTC. This translates into CASSEGGGSYNEQFF.

This clonotype was observed a handful of times. The J gene is TRBJ2-1, the V gene TRBV10-3; possible D gene TRBD2, 6 bases. The CDR3 runs 13 residues. Trimming removed 4 bases from V and 7 bases from J, with 11 bases in between. CDR1 and CDR2 from the germline V gene are ENHRY and SYGVKD. The CDR3 loop reads CAISVDRENEQFF. The DNA of the CDR3 is TGTGCCATCAGTGTGGACCGGGAGAATGAGCAGTTCTTC.

The rearrangement links TRBV7-8 to TRBJ2-1, with D possibly TRBD1 on 5 matching bases. Germline CDR1 reads SGHVS; CDR2 reads FQNEAQ. This CDR3 has 13 residues. The V end lost 10 bases, the J end lost 3 bases, and 13 bases lay between the germline ends. In DNA form, the CDR3 reads TGTGCCACTAAGGCAGGGATCTACAATGAGCAGTTCTTC. Protein sequence: CATKAGIYNEQFF.

J is TRBJ1-1 and V is TRBV27; D not resolved. CDR1 and CDR2 from the germline V gene are MNHEY and SMNVEV (reference sequence). V gave up 2 bases and J gave up 1 base, with 11 bases separating them. The CDR3 consists of 15 residues. This chain's CDR3 is CASSLGSAGNTEAFF. The DNA of the CDR3 is TGTGCCAGCAGTTTAGGTTCAGCAGGGAACACTGAAGCTTTCTTT.

This clonotype is categorized as medium-sized. V usage is TRBV27 and J usage is TRBJ2-2; no clear D gene. Germline CDR1 is MNHEY and CDR2 is SMNVEV (reference sequence). With 6 bases removed from V and 2 bases from J, the gap between germline ends came to 10 bases. The CDR3 runs to 14 residues. The DNA for the CDR3 is TGTGCCAGCAGCCTGACAAGCAACACCGGGGAGCTGTTTTTT. Translating it yields CASSLTSNTGELFF.

A note on this clonotype: The CDR3 does not end in the conserved phenylalanine or tryptophan, so this is likely a read error. No DNA is shown, since the ends of the CDR3 on it are uncertain; the CDR3 is the one TCRdb lists. The V call is TRBV7-9, the J call TRBJ2-3; the table calls TRBD1, which could not be checked here. Germline V CDR1 and CDR2: SEHNR, FQNEAQ (reference sequence). The CDR3 extends over 16 residues, inclusive of both ends. CDR3: CASSLGTGSHEQYFGP.

The V gene is TRBV7-1, the J gene TRBJ1-1; D might be TRBD1 (5 bases). TRBV7-1 is identified as an open reading frame with a role that is uncertain. CDR3 length: 13 residues. V was shortened by 3 bases and J by 4 bases, with 9 bases between the two germline ends. The CDR3 nucleotides read TGTGCCAGCAGCTCCGGGGGAGGCACTGAAGCTTTCTTT. Translation: CASSSGGGTEAFF.

The V and J genes are TRBV6-1 and TRBJ2-3, with D unclear. The V and J ends lost 5 bases and 4 bases respectively, with 16 bases between them. The length of the CDR3 is 15 residues. CDR1 MNHNS and CDR2 SASEGT come from the germline V gene. The CDR3: CASSRTDTAPDTQYF. CDR3 nucleotides: TGTGCCAGCAGTAGGACGGATACTGCTCCAGATACGCAGTATTTT.

The sample holds a few counts of this clonotype. The genes are TRBV6-1 and TRBJ1-1; D is undetermined. Germline CDR1 MNHNS, CDR2 SASEGT. The CDR3 is 14 residues long. Trimming left V 7 bases short and J 8 bases short, with 20 bases between. CDR3 DNA: TGTGCCAGCACCAATCAATGGGGAAGCAAAGAAGCTTTCTTT. Protein: CASTNQWGSKEAFF.

This rearrangement joins TRBV7-2 to TRBJ2-7; D is perhaps TRBD1 (6 bases). The DNA end favors TRBJ1-2, so the J call may be wrong. The CDR3 totals 15 residues. Germline assignment: CDR1 SGHTA and CDR2 FQGNSA. DNA for the CDR3: TGTGCCAGCAGCTTAGACACAGGGTGGGTCTATGGCTACACCTTC. It specifies CASSLDTGWVYGYTF.

Comment on this clonotype: A junction end diverges from the germline sequence, so it may reflect a read error. The rearrangement links TRBV27 to TRBJ2-3; D gene uncertain. Germline V gene data show CDR1 as MNHEY and CDR2 as SMNVEV (reference sequence). This CDR3 is built from 14 residues. The chain's CDR3 is CASRVGFHNSPLHF. Here the CDR3 DNA reads TGTGCCAGCAGAGTGGGCTTCCACAATTCACCCCTCCACTTC.

The gene calls are TRBV6-1 and TRBJ1-4, with a weak D call TRBD1 (5 bases). V gave up 7 bases and J gave up 4 bases, with 10 bases separating them. The CDR3 spans 13 residues. Per germline, CDR1 MNHNS and CDR2 SASEGT. The CDR3 loop is CASTETVNEKLFF. CDR3 coding DNA: TGTGCCAGCACAGAGACAGTTAATGAAAAACTGTTTTTT.

The genes are TRBV5-1 and TRBJ2-5, with TRBD2 identical over 16 bases. Trimming removed 0 bases from V and 5 bases from J; junction bases left unmatched: 10. This CDR3 region has 19 residues. Germline CDR1 reads SGHRS; CDR2 reads YFSETQ. DNA for the CDR3: TGCGCCAGCAGCTTGGGACCGGGACTAGCGGGGGGGCTTCTGGAGACCCAGTACTTC. The encoded protein is CASSLGPGLAGGLLETQYF.

This clonotype was recorded many times. A single base separates this from a much larger clone, so it may be a read error. V is TRBV10-3 and J is TRBJ2-7; D is unclear. Between the trimmed V and J ends, which lost 3 bases and 7 bases, there was a span of 10 bases. This CDR3 is 12 amino acids long. Germline V CDR1 and CDR2: ENHRY, SYGVKD. Here the CDR3 DNA reads TGTGCCATCAGTGACCTAACGGAAGAGCAGTACTTC. It is translated as CAISDLTEEQYF.

V and J are TRBV11-2 and TRBJ1-1; D remains unclear. The J call may be in error: the DNA end matches TRBJ2-7 better. The CDR3 has 13 residues. Per germline, CDR1 SGHAT and CDR2 FQNNGV. DNA of the CDR3: TGTGCCAGCAGCTTAGCGGGTTTAAACGAGCAGTACTTC. Its protein product is CASSLAGLNEQYF.

With regard to this clonotype: The CDR3 does not close with the conserved phenylalanine or tryptophan, likely indicating a read error. Because the CDR3's place on the DNA is in doubt, the DNA is left out and the CDR3 is given as listed by TCRdb. The chain has TRBV10-3 and TRBJ2-6; no DNA check was done on the table's D call, TRBD1. Germline loops: CDR1 ENHRY, CDR2 SYGVKD. The CDR3 is 17 residues long, counting both termini. CDR3 protein: CAISEAAGGIYEQYFGA.